This is a list of T cell receptor beta chains from one sample in a study of blood T cells in healthy people across ages. TCRdb re-analysed the 5' RACE reads in MiXCR, keeping a single row per CDR3 protein. The data contain 550,000 to 600,000 distinct CDR3 sequences, 40% to 55% of them singletons. Sequencing was performed on blood. These receptors came from a man older than 75 in good health. The CDR3 runs from the conserved cysteine through the conserved F or W. The D gene is left open where the match is weak. Only part of the rows carry a size: once, few, many, or a class if the clone is expanded.

TRBJ1-5	TRBD1	TRBV6-2/TRBV6-3	few	14	TGTGCCAGCAGACCGACAGGGGGGGATCAGCCCCAGCATTTT	CASRPTGGDQPQHF
TRBJ2-1	NA	TRBV29-1	NA	14	TGCAGCGCCGAGGGTCCGACAGAAGACAATGAGCAGTTCTTC	CSAEGPTEDNEQFF
TRBJ1-1	NA	TRBV7-9	NA	14	TGTGCCAGCAGCACCGCTACACTTCAAGGTGAAGCTTTCTTT	CASSTATLQGEAFF
TRBJ1-2	NA	TRBV10-3	many	14	TGTGCCATCAGTGAGTCGGACGGCAGCTATGGCTACACCTTC	CAISESDGSYGYTF
TRBJ1-1	TRBD1	TRBV7-8	NA	15	TGTGCCAGCAGCGTTTCGAGACAGGGGGGCACTGAAGCTTTCTTT	CASSVSRQGGTEAFF
TRBJ2-3	TRBD2	TRBV7-2	NA	16	TGTGCCAGCAGCCCGAGACTAGCGGGGCCCACAGATACGCAGTATTTT	CASSPRLAGPTDTQYF
TRBJ2-3	TRBD2	TRBV7-9	NA	15	TGTGCCAGCAGCACGACTAGCGGGAGGGCAGATACGCAGTATTTT	CASSTTSGRADTQYF
TRBJ2-7	NA	TRBV3-1	NA	16	TGTGCCAGCAAAGCCGGTAGTCCAGGGGCAAACTACGAGCAGTACTTC	CASKAGSPGANYEQYF
TRBJ2-3	NA	TRBV20-1	NA	15	TGCAGTGCTAGAGATGGAGGGGAGAGCACAGATACGCAGTATTTT	CSARDGGESTDTQYF
TRBJ1-5	NA	TRBV12-3/TRBV12-4	NA	14	TGTGCCAGCGGAATGAATCAGGACTATCAGCCCCAGCATTTT	CASGMNQDYQPQHF
TRBJ2-1	NA	TRBV20-1	few	15	TGCAGTGCTAGGAGAGTCCGGGGTACCTACAATGAGCAGTTCTTC	CSARRVRGTYNEQFF
TRBJ2-7	NA	TRBV7-8	NA	14	TGTGCCAGCAGCTTAACTGTAGCGTCCTACGAGCAGTACTTC	CASSLTVASYEQYF
TRBJ2-6	TRBD1	TRBV14	once	18	TGTGCCAGCAGCCCCCTGGGACAGGGTGGATCTGGGGCCAACGTCCTGACTTTC	CASSPLGQGGSGANVLTF
TRBJ2-3	NA	TRBV20-1	NA	11	TGCAGCCAGGGAACGACAGATACGCAGTATTTT	CSQGTTDTQYF
TRBJ1-1	TRBD1	TRBV6-5	NA	13	TGTGCCAGCGCCCCCGGGACAGGGAGCTCGGCTTTCTTT	CASAPGTGSSAFF
TRBJ2-7	NA	TRBV29-1	NA	13	TGCAGCGTTGGAAAGCGGTCAAACAACGAGCAGTACTTC	CSVGKRSNNEQYF
TRBJ2-5	TRBD1	TRBV29-1	few	16	TGCAGCGTTGAAGATTTTGACAGGGGAGCCCGGGAGACCCAGTACTTC	CSVEDFDRGARETQYF
TRBJ1-4	NA	TRBV12-3/TRBV12-4	NA	17	TGTGCCAGCAGTCCTAGGCTGGCGCACCGAACTAATGAAAAACTGTTTTTT	CASSPRLAHRTNEKLFF
TRBJ2-5	NA	TRBV5-1	once	11	TGCGCCAGCAGGGCAGCAGAGACCCAGTACTTC	CASRAAETQYF
TRBJ2-7	NA	TRBV2	few	13	TGTGCCAGCAGCGCCTTTGGGGGCGACGAGCAGTACTTC	CASSAFGGDEQYF
TRBJ2-3	NA	TRBV20-1	NA	14	TGCAGTGCTGCCCCCGCGAGAGGGCCAGATACGCAGTATTTT	CSAAPARGPDTQYF
TRBJ2-5	NA	TRBV20-1	NA	16	TGCAGTGCTAGAGATCCGGGCGGGGCCCTAAACAATGAGCAGTACTTC	CSARDPGGALNNEQYF
TRBJ2-1	NA	TRBV7-2	NA	16	TGTGCCAGCAGCTTATTATGGGGGGATAGCCTCAATGAGCAGTTCTTC	CASSLLWGDSLNEQFF
TRBJ2-7	NA	TRBV5-1	few	16	TGCGCCAGCAGCTTGGCCTCTACTAGCATTCTAGACGAGCAGTACTTC	CASSLASTSILDEQYF
TRBJ2-7	TRBD1	TRBV5-1	few	14	TGCGCCAGCAGCTGGGGACAGCAATACAATGAGCAGTACTTC	CASSWGQQYNEQYF
TRBJ2-4	NA	TRBV14	many	14	TGTGCCAGCAGCCTACCACCGCCTGGTAACATTCAGTACTTC	CASSLPPPGNIQYF
TRBJ1-4	NA	TRBV4-3	few	19	TGCGCCAGCAGCCAAGATCGGACAACCAGTATATCAACTAATGAAAAACTGTTTTTT	CASSQDRTTSISTNEKLFF
TRBJ1-6	NA	TRBV6-4	NA	13	TGTGCCAGCAGTGTAGGGGACCATTCACCCCTCCACTTT	CASSVGDHSPLHF
TRBJ2-3	TRBD2	TRBV7-2	NA	15	TGTGCCAGCAGCCACGGACTAGCGGACACAGATACGCAGTATTTT	CASSHGLADTDTQYF
TRBJ2-1	TRBD1	TRBV29-1	once	11	TGCAGCGCCCCAGGGGGTTTTGAGCAGTTCTTC	CSAPGGFEQFF
TRBJ2-1	NA	TRBV14	NA	14	TGTGCCAGCAGCCAAGCAGCCTACAACAATGGGCAGTTCTTC	CASSQAAYNNGQFF
TRBJ2-1	TRBD1	TRBV7-2	few	17	TGTGCCAGCAGCTTCCTTACCGGGACAGGGCCAGCGAATGAGCAGTTCTTC	CASSFLTGTGPANEQFF
TRBJ2-7	TRBD1	TRBV10-3	NA	15	TGTGCCATCAGTGAGGAGGACAGGAACTCCTACGAGCAGTACTTC	CAISEEDRNSYEQYF
TRBJ2-7	NA	TRBV13	few	14	TGTGCCAGCAGCTTAGGCCTTGGAAAGTACGAGCAGTACTTC	CASSLGLGKYEQYF
TRBJ1-2	NA	TRBV7-2	NA	12	TGTGCCAGCAGCTACCCAGGGGTGGGCTACACCTTC	CASSYPGVGYTF
TRBJ2-2	NA	TRBV3-1	many	15	TGTGCCAGCAGCCCCCGGGTAGGGGCTGGCGGGGAGCTGTTTTTT	CASSPRVGAGGELFF
TRBJ1-6	NA	TRBV7-6	few	15	TGTGCCAGCAGCTTAGCGGCCCTGGCCGGATCACCCCTCCACTTT	CASSLAALAGSPLHF
TRBJ2-2	NA	TRBV20-1	few	13	TGCAGTGCTAGTGGACAGAACACCGGGGAGCTGTTTTTT	CSASGQNTGELFF
TRBJ1-5	NA	TRBV20-1	NA	14	TGCAGTGCTAGGGAAGGGGGAAGGAATCAGCCCCAGCATTTT	CSAREGGRNQPQHF
TRBJ2-5	NA	TRBV10-3	NA	13	TGTGCCGCCGGCCCAGGGGTGGAAGAGACCCAGTACTTC	CAAGPGVEETQYF
TRBJ2-3	TRBD2	TRBV20-1	NA	13	TGCAGTGCTAGCACGGGAGGGGTAGATACGCAGTATTTT	CSASTGGVDTQYF
TRBJ2-3	NA	TRBV7-9	NA	14	TGTGCCAGCAGCTTAGCGGGCGAAACAGATACGCAGTATTTT	CASSLAGETDTQYF
TRBJ2-7	TRBD1	TRBV10-3	NA	13	TGTGCCACGACAGGGGGTAGCCCCTACGAGCAGTACTTC	CATTGGSPYEQYF
TRBJ2-2	TRBD2	TRBV6-6	NA	14	TGTGTCTCTATGGGGGCTAGCGGGAGCCGGGAGCTGTTTTTT	CVSMGASGSRELFF
TRBJ2-1	NA	TRBV29-1	many	12	TGCAGCGTTGTTCTAGGGGGGGATGAGCAGTTCTTC	CSVVLGGDEQFF
TRBJ1-5	TRBD1	TRBV6-2/TRBV6-3	NA	13	TGTGCCAGCACGGGACAGGGCAATCAGCCCCAGCATTTT	CASTGQGNQPQHF
TRBJ2-1	NA	TRBV5-1	few	16	TGCGCCAGCAGCCCCATCCAGCAGAGCTCCTACAATGAGCAGTTCTTC	CASSPIQQSSYNEQFF